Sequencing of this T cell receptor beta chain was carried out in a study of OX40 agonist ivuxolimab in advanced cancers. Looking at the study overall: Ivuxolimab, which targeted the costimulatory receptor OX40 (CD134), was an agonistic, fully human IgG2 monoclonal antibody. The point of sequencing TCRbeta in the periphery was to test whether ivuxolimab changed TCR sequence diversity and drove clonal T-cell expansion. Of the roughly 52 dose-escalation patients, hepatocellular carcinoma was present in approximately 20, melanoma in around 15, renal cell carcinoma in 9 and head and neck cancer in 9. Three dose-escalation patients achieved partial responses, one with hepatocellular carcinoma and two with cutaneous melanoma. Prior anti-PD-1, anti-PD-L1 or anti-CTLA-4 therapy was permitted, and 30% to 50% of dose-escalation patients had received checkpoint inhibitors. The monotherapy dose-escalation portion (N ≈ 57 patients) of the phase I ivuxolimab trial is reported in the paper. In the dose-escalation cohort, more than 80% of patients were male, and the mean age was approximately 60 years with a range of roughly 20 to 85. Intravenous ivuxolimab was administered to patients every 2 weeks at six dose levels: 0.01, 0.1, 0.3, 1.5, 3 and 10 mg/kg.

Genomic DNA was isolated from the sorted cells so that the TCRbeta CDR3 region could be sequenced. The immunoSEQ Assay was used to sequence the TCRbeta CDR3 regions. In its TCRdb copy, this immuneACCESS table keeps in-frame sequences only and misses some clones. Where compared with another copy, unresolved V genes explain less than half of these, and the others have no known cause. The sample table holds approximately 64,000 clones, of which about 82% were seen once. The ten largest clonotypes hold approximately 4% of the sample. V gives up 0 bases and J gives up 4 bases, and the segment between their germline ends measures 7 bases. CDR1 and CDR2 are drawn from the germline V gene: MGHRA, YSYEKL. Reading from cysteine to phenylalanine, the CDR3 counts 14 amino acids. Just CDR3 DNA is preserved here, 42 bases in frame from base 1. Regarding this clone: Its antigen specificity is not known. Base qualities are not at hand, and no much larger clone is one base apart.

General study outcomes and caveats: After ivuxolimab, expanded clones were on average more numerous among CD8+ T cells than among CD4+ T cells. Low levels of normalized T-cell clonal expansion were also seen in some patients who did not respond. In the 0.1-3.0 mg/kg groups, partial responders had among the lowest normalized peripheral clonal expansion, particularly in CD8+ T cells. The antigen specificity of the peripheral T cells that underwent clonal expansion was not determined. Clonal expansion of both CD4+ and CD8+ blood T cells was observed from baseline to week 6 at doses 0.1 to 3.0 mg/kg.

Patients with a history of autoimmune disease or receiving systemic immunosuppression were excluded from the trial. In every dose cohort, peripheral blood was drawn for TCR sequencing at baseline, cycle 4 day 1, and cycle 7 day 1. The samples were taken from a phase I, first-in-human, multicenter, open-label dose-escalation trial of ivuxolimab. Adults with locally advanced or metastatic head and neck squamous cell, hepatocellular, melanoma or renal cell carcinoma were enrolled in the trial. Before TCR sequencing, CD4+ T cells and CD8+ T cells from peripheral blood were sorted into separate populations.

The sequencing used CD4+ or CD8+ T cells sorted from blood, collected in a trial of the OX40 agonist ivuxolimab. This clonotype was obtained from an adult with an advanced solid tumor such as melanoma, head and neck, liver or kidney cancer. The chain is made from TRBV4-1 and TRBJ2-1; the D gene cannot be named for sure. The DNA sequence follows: TGCGCCAGCAGCCAAGAGGAACAGTACAATGAGCAGTTCTTC. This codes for CASSQEEQYNEQFF.